The 30 T cell receptor beta chains below were found in one sample sequenced in a study of blood T cell repertoires in COVID-19. Using immunoSEQ multiplex PCR, the repertoire was profiled, and TCRdb retains in-frame clones only, with some absent. The table has approximately 80,000 clones, roughly 88% seen once. The material sequenced was peripheral blood. Every receptor here comes from a woman older than 75 with COVID-19, enrolled during active disease.

This clone was picked up a small number of times. The chain combines TRBV19 with TRBJ2-2, with 10 bases matching TRBD1. The V gene's germline CDR1 is LNHDA and CDR2 SQIVND (reference sequence). Trimming took 5 bases from V and 5 from J; bases not matched to a gene: 5. The length of the CDR3 is 15 residues. The CDR3 sequence: CASSPRQGATGELFF. The CDR3 DNA reads TGTGCCAGTAGTCCCCGACAGGGGGCGACCGGGGAGCTGTTTTTT.

This clone was found a few times. V and J are TRBV7-9 and TRBJ1-2; D is ambiguous. The CDR3 has 13 amino acids. Trimming cost V 8 bases and J 2 bases, with 12 bases left between them. The germline CDR1 and CDR2 sequences are SEHNR and FQNEAQ (reference sequence). The CDR3 here is CASARSLNYGYTF. Here the CDR3 DNA reads TGTGCCAGCGCGCGTAGCCTCAACTATGGCTACACCTTC.

This clone was recorded only once. V gene TRBV6-6 combines with J gene TRBJ2-5; D is possibly TRBD2 (5 bases). Germline V gives CDR1 MNHNY, CDR2 SVGAGI (reference sequence). The CDR3 has 15 amino acids. V dropped 2 bases and J dropped 1 base, with 11 bases sitting between them. The CDR3 nucleotides are TGTGCCAGCAGTTACCCCGCCGGACTCCAAGAGACCCAGTACTTC. Its translation is CASSYPAGLQETQYF.

This chain's CDR3 is CASSFNTGQGFGYTF. The CDR3 DNA sequence: TGCGCCAGCAGCTTCAATACGGGACAGGGGTTTGGCTACACCTTC. The rearrangement uses TRBV5-1 and TRBJ1-2, with 10 positions matching TRBD1. Germline CDR1 SGHRS, CDR2 YFSETQ. The CDR3 runs 15 residues. The V segment lost 2 bases and the J segment 7 bases; nucleotides outside the gene matches: 8.

Here the CDR3 reads CASSIMGGIEAFF. CDR3 nucleotide sequence: TGTGCCAGTAGTATTATGGGGGGGATCGAAGCTTTCTTT. This sequence joins TRBV19 and TRBJ1-1, with D possibly being TRBD1 (5 bases). The germline V and J ends were trimmed by 3 bases and 8 bases, with 13 bases remaining between them. The length of the CDR3 is 13 residues. Germline V gives CDR1 LNHDA, CDR2 SQIVND (reference sequence).

The genes are TRBV7-9 and TRBJ1-6; D is undetermined. Germline loops: CDR1 SEHNR, CDR2 FQNEAQ (reference sequence). V was clipped by 5 bases and J by 7 bases, with 9 bases between them. The CDR3 contains 13 residues. CDR3 residues: CASSTYPNSPLHF. The CDR3 nucleotides are TGTGCCAGCAGCACATACCCGAATTCACCCCTCCACTTT.

The chain is built from TRBV9 and TRBJ2-1, with TRBD2 as a possible D gene (6 bases). The CDR3 sequence is 15 residues long. The V end was cut by 0 bases, the J end by 6 bases, with 13 bases between. CDR1 and CDR2 from the germline V gene are SGDLS and YYNGEE. CDR3 coding DNA: TGTGCCAGCAGCGTAGTTCCAGCGGGTGTCAATGAGCAGTTCTTC. It encodes CASSVVPAGVNEQFF.

The chain employs TRBV5-1 and TRBJ2-2; 8 nucleotides agree with TRBD2. Per germline, CDR1 SGHRS and CDR2 YFSETQ. Trimming at V came to 2 bases and at J to 7 bases, leaving 10 bases not matched to a gene. The CDR3 is made up of 16 amino acids. This CDR3 reads CASSFATSDFGGELFF. The CDR3 region has the DNA TGCGCCAGCAGCTTCGCGACTAGCGACTTTGGCGGGGAGCTGTTTTTT.

The chain employs TRBV28 and TRBJ2-7, with 9 bases fitting TRBD2. The V gene's germline CDR1 is MDHEN and CDR2 SYDVKM. The CDR3 contains 15 residues. V gave up 6 bases and J gave up 2 bases; unmatched junction bases: 8. The CDR3 bases are TGTGCCAGCAGCACGACTAGCGGAGGGACCTACGAGCAGTACTTC. This codes for CASSTTSGGTYEQYF.

The CDR3 is CASSLVVAGVTGELFF. For the CDR3, the DNA is TGTGCCAGCAGCTTAGTAGTAGCGGGGGTCACCGGGGAGCTGTTTTTT. V gene TRBV7-6 combines with J gene TRBJ2-2, with 9 bases that match TRBD2. Germline lookup yields CDR1 SGHVS and CDR2 FNYEAQ. This CDR3 has 16 amino acids. The ends lost 1 base at V and 4 bases at J; junction bases unmatched: 4.

The genes are TRBV27 and TRBJ2-2; TRBD1 might be the D (6 bases). V lost 3 bases and J lost 1, with 6 bases in between. Germline values: CDR1 MNHEY, CDR2 SMNVEV (reference sequence). The CDR3 covers 14 residues. The DNA of the CDR3 is TGTGCCAGCAGTTTGACAGGGAACACCGGGGAGCTGTTTTTT. Translating it yields CASSLTGNTGELFF.

The chain has TRBV7-3 and TRBJ2-4; 7 positions agree with TRBD1. With 6 bases clipped from V and 3 bases from J, the junction kept 8 bases outside the gene matches. The CDR3 totals 15 residues. Germline V gene lookup returns CDR1 SGHTA and CDR2 FQGTGA. CDR3 sequence: CASSLDRDGKNIQYF. Written as DNA, the CDR3 is TGTGCCAGCAGTCTTGACAGGGATGGCAAAAACATTCAGTACTTC.

J is TRBJ2-3 and V is TRBV19, with a possible D match to TRBD1 (6 bases). Trimming cost V 3 bases and J 4 bases, with 11 bases left between them. The CDR3 has 14 amino acids. Germline assignment: CDR1 LNHDA and CDR2 SQIVND (reference sequence). The CDR3 region has the DNA TGTGCCAGTAGTATTCAGGGGTCGGCAGATACGCAGTATTTT. Its protein is CASSIQGSADTQYF.

This rearrangement joins TRBV28 to TRBJ2-7, with D perhaps matching TRBD2 (6 bases). Germline CDR1 reads MDHEN; CDR2 reads SYDVKM. V was trimmed by 4 bases and J by 3 bases, leaving 10 bases between them. This CDR3 contains 13 residues. The CDR3 is CASSSGTFYEQYF. The CDR3 region has the DNA TGTGCCAGCAGTTCCGGGACTTTCTACGAGCAGTACTTC.

This clone was detected only a few times. The rearrangement links TRBV7-3 to TRBJ2-3; possibly TRBD1 for D (6 bases). The CDR3 totals 13 residues. The V end lost 5 bases, the J end lost 3 bases, and 9 bases lay between the germline ends. Germline CDR1 reads SGHTA; CDR2 reads FQGTGA. CDR3 DNA: TGTGCCAGCAGCCGGACAGTTACAGATACGCAGTATTTT. Its translation is CASSRTVTDTQYF.

The rearrangement joins TRBV2 to TRBJ2-5, with D perhaps matching TRBD2 (7 bases). Germline V gene data show CDR1 as SNHLY and CDR2 as FYNNEI. The CDR3 is 13 amino acids. The V end lost 6 bases, the J end lost 4 bases, and 12 bases lay between the germline ends. The CDR3 region is CASRRGGTETQYF. CDR3 sequence (DNA): TGTGCCAGCAGGAGGGGGGGGACAGAGACCCAGTACTTC.

The chain joins TRBV12-3 or TRBV12-4 to TRBJ1-1; TRBD1 matches at 7 bases. V lost 6 bases to trimming and J lost 8 bases; unmatched junction nucleotides: 3. The CDR3 is 11 residues long. In DNA form, the CDR3 reads TGTGCCAGCAGGAGGGGACAGGAAGCTTTCTTT. Residues: CASRRGQEAFF.

This clone was seen only a few times. The genes are TRBV5-5 and TRBJ1-1, with 8 positions matching TRBD1. Germline V CDR1 and CDR2: SGHKS, YYEKEE (reference sequence). The CDR3 runs 15 residues. V shed 8 bases and J 4 bases; nucleotides not matched to a gene: 13. CDR3 residues: CASTFQGAQITEAFF. For the CDR3, the DNA is TGTGCCAGTACATTCCAGGGGGCGCAGATCACTGAAGCTTTCTTT.

The rearrangement links TRBV6-6 to TRBJ1-3, with TRBD1 matching over 9 bases. CDR3 length: 17 amino acids. The germline CDR1 and CDR2 sequences are MNHNY and SVGAGI (reference sequence). V dropped 5 bases and J dropped 4; count of bases not matched to a gene: 12. As DNA, the CDR3 is TGTGCCAGCAGTCGCACTCTACAGGGGGCGGCAGGAAACACCATATATTTT. This codes for CASSRTLQGAAGNTIYF.

This chain links TRBV7-3 with TRBJ2-5; D is perhaps TRBD2 (6 bases). Germline V gives CDR1 SGHTA, CDR2 FQGTGA. There are 13 residues in the CDR3. The germline V and J ends were trimmed by 4 bases and 6 bases, with 12 bases remaining between them. Here the CDR3 DNA reads TGTGCCAGCAGCTCAGGACTACCGAAGACCCAGTACTTC. This codes for CASSSGLPKTQYF. Full variable domain (rest looked up from reference TRBV7-3 and TRBJ2-5): GAGVSQTPSNKVTEKGKYVELRCDPISGHTALYWYRQSLGQGPEFLIYFQGTGAADDSGLPNDRFFAVRPEGSVSTLKIQRTERGDSAVYLCASSSGLPKTQYFGPGTRLLVL.

V usage is TRBV7-2 and J usage is TRBJ1-2, with TRBD1 as a possible D gene (6 bases). V was pared by 5 bases and J by 2 bases, with 18 bases between. Germline CDR1 and CDR2: SGHTA and FQGNSA. The CDR3 loop spans 16 amino acids. CDR3 residues: CASSPRWDTFNYGYTF. Here the CDR3 DNA reads TGTGCCAGCAGCCCCCGTTGGGACACATTCAACTATGGCTACACCTTC.

V and J are TRBV10-3 and TRBJ2-3; 15 positions match TRBD2. CDR1 and CDR2 from the germline V gene are ENHRY and SYGVKD. The J segment lost 1 base and the V segment lost 9 bases, leaving 5 bases of the junction unmatched. The CDR3 loop spans 16 amino acids. The CDR3 DNA follows: TGTGCCATTGGACTAGCGGGAGGGGTTGGCACAGATACGCAGTATTTT. This encodes CAIGLAGGVGTDTQYF.

This chain links TRBV6-6 with TRBJ2-1; 7 nucleotides agree with TRBD2. J was trimmed by 7 bases and V by 6 bases; bases with no gene match: 15. Germline assignment: CDR1 MNHNY and CDR2 SVGAGI (reference sequence). The CDR3 is made up of 16 amino acids. The CDR3 reads CASRPRLGGLKNEQFF. The CDR3 DNA reads as TGTGCCAGCAGACCCCGTTTGGGGGGGTTAAAGAATGAGCAGTTCTTC.

V gene TRBV7-9 combines with J gene TRBJ2-5; tentatively, D is TRBD2 (5 bases). The CDR3 spans 17 residues. Germline values: CDR1 SEHNR, CDR2 FQNEAQ (reference sequence). V was shortened by 3 bases and J by 7 bases, with 24 bases between the two germline ends. CDR3 DNA sequence: TGTGCCAGCAGCTTTCTGCGCTTGAGGGAGAGGCCAGGGACCCAGTACTTC. Translating it yields CASSFLRLRERPGTQYF.

The chain combines TRBV9 with TRBJ2-1; maybe TRBD1 (5 bases). There are 14 residues in the CDR3. V lost 0 bases and J 10 bases, leaving 14 bases between the germline ends. Germline CDR1 SGDLS, CDR2 YYNGEE. The DNA for the CDR3 is TGTGCCAGCAGCGTAGCAATAACTACAGGCGAGCAGTTCTTC. Translation gives CASSVAITTGEQFF.

The V gene is TRBV29-1, the J gene TRBJ1-1, with TRBD1 matching 8 bases. The CDR3 has 13 residues. The J segment lost 5 bases and the V segment lost 7 bases, leaving 9 bases of the junction unmatched. Per germline, CDR1 SQVTM and CDR2 ANQGSEA. The CDR3 DNA sequence: TGCAGCGCCAGGACAGGGAGTGAGACTGAAGCTTTCTTT. Translated: CSARTGSETEAFF.

V gene TRBV12-3 or TRBV12-4 combines with J gene TRBJ2-2; D not resolved. V gave up 2 bases and J gave up 7 bases, with 5 bases separating them. CDR3 length: 12 residues. Here the CDR3 DNA reads TGTGCCAGCAGTTTAATTCACGGGGAGCTGTTTTTT. The encoded protein is CASSLIHGELFF.

V is TRBV7-8 and J is TRBJ2-1; D perhaps matches TRBD1 (5 bases). This CDR3 region has 14 residues. In germline, CDR1 is SGHVS, CDR2 FQNEAQ. V lost 2 bases and J lost 7, with 12 bases in between. The CDR3 sequence is CASSLKGWLNEQFF. CDR3 sequence (DNA): TGTGCCAGCAGCTTAAAGGGGTGGTTAAATGAGCAGTTCTTC.

The rearrangement joins TRBV12-3 or TRBV12-4 to TRBJ1-2; D perhaps matches TRBD1 (6 bases). This CDR3 has 13 residues. Trimming shortened V by 10 bases and J by 8 bases, and 20 bases separated the two germline ends. In DNA, the CDR3 is TGTGCCACCACCTTCGTCTGGGGGGGCGGCTACACCTTC. Protein sequence: CATTFVWGGGYTF.

V usage is TRBV18 and J usage is TRBJ2-3, with D possibly being TRBD2 (5 bases). The V end was cut by 0 bases, the J end by 0 bases, with 10 bases between. CDR3 size: 16 residues. Germline assignment: CDR1 KGHSH and CDR2 LQKENI. The CDR3, as DNA: TGTGCCAGCTCACCACCGAGGGAGTACAGCACAGATACGCAGTATTTT. It is translated as CASSPPREYSTDTQYF.